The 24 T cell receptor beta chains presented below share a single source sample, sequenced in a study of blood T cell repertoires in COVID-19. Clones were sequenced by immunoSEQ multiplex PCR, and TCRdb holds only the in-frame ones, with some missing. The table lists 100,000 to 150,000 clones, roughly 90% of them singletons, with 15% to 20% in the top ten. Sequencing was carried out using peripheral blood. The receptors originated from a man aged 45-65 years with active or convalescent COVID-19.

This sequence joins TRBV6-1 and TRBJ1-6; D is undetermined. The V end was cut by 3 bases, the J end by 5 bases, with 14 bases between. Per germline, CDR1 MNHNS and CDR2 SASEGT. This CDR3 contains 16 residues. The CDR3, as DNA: TGTGCCAGCAGTGATACACACAGCCCCGATAATTCACCCCTCCACTTT. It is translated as CASSDTHSPDNSPLHF.

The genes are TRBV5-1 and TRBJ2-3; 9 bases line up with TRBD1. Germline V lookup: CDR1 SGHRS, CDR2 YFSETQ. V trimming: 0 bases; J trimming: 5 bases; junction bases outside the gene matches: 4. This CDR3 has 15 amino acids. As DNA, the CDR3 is TGCGCCAGCAGCTTGGGGGGACAGGGCATAGATACGCAGTATTTT. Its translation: CASSLGGQGIDTQYF.

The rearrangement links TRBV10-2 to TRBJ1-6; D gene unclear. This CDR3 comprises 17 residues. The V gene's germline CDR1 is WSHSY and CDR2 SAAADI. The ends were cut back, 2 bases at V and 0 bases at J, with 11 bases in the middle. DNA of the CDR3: TGCGCCAGCAGTGAGCCCCCTCCGAGCTCCTATAATTCACCCCTCCACTTT. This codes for CASSEPPPSSYNSPLHF.

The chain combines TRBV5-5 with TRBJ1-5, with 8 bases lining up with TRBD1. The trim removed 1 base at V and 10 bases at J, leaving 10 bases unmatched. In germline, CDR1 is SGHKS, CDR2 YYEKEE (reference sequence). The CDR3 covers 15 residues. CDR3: CASSLRQGAGDPQHF. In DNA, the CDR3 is TGTGCCAGCAGCTTGCGTCAGGGGGCAGGGGACCCCCAGCATTTT.

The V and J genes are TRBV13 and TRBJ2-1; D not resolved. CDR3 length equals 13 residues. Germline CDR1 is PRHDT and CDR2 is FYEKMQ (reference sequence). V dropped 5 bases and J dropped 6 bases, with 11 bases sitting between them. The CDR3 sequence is CASSPQDTNEQFF. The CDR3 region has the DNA TGTGCCAGCAGCCCTCAAGACACCAATGAGCAGTTCTTC. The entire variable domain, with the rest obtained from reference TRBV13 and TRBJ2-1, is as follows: AAGVIQSPRHLIKEKRETATLKCYPIPRHDTVYWYQQGPGQDPQFLISFYEKMQSDKGSIPDRFSAQQFSDYHSELNMSSLELGDSALYFCASSPQDTNEQFFGPGTRLTVL.

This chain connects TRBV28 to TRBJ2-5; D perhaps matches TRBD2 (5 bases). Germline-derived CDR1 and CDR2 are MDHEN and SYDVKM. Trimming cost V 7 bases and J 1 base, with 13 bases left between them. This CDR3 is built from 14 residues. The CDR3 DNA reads TGTGCCAGCAATGGGGAGCTAGTCCAAGAGACCCAGTACTTC. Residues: CASNGELVQETQYF.

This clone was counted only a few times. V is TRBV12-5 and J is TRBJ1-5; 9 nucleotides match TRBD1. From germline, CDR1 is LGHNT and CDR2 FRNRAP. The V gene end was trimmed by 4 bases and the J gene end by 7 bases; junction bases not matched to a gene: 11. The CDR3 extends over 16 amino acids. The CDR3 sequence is CASGSRGQGSNQPQHF. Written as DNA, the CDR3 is TGTGCTAGTGGTTCCAGAGGACAGGGGTCTAACCAGCCCCAGCATTTT.

CDR3 loop: CASSIGQGKEQFF. DNA of the CDR3: TGTGCCAGTAGTATAGGGCAGGGGAAGGAGCAGTTCTTC. The V and J genes are TRBV19 and TRBJ2-1; the D gene is possibly TRBD1 (6 bases). The CDR3 is made up of 13 amino acids. Trimming pared 1 base from V and 10 bases from J, leaving 11 bases between. In germline, CDR1 is LNHDA, CDR2 SQIVND (reference sequence).

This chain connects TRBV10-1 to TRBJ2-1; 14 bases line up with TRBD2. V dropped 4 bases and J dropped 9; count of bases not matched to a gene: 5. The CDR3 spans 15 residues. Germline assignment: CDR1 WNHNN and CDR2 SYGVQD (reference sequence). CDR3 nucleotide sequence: TGCGCCAGCAGTGTAGGGGGACTAGCGGGAGTTGAGCAGTTCTTC. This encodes CASSVGGLAGVEQFF.

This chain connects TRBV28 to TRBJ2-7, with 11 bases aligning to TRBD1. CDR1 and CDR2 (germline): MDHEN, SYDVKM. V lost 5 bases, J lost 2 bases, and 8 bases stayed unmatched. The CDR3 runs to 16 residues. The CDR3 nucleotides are TGTGCCAGCAGTCATCGGACAGGGGGCAAAACCTACGAGCAGTACTTC. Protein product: CASSHRTGGKTYEQYF.

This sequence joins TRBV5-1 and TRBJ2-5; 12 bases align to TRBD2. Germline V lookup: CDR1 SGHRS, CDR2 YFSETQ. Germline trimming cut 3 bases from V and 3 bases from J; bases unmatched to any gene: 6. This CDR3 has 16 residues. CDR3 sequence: CASSSSSGRAKETQYF. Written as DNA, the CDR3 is TGCGCCAGCAGCTCCTCTAGCGGGAGGGCCAAAGAGACCCAGTACTTC.

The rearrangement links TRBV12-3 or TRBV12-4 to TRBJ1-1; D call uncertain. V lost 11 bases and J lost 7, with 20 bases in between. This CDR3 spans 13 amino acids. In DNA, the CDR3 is TGTGCCGGATCTATAGGCGGGGTAGGTGAAGCTTTCTTT. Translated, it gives CAGSIGGVGEAFF.

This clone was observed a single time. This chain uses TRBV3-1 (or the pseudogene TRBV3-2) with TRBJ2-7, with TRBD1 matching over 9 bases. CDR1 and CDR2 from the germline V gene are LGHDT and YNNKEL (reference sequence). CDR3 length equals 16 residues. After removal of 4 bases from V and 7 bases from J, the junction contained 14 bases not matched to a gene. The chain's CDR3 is CASSLRTGQGLGEQYF. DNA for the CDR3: TGTGCCAGCAGCCTAAGAACGGGACAGGGTCTAGGTGAGCAGTACTTC.

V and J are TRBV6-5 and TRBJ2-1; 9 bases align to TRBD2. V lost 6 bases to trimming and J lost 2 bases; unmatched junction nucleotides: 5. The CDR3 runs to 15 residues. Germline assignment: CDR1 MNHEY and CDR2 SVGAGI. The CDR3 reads CASSPSGGPYNEQFF. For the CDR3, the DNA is TGTGCCAGCAGCCCCAGCGGGGGGCCCTACAATGAGCAGTTCTTC.

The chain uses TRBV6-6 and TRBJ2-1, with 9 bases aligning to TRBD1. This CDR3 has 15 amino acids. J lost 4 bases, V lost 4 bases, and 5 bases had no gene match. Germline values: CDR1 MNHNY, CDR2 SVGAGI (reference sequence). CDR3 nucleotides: TGTGCCAGCAGTTCCGGACAGGGGATTTACAATGAGCAGTTCTTC. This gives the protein CASSSGQGIYNEQFF.

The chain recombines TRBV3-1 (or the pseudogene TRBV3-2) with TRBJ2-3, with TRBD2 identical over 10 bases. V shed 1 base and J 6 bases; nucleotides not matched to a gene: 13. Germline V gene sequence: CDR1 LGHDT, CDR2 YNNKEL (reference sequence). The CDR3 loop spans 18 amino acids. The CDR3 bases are TGTGCCAGCAGCCAAGGGTTCTTTCAGCGGGGGGGCCGGGATACGCAGTATTTT. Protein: CASSQGFFQRGGRDTQYF.

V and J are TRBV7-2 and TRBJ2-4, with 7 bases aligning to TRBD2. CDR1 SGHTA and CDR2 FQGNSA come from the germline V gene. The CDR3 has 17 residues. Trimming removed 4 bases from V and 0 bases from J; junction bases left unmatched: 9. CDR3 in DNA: TGTGCCAGCAGCTCATTTATGGGGGGGGTAGCCAAAAACATTCAGTACTTC. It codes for CASSSFMGGVAKNIQYF.

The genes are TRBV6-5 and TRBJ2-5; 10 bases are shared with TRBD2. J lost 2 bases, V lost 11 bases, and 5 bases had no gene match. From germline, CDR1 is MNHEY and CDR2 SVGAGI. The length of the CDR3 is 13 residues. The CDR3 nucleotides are TGTGCCGGGAGCGGGGGGGCACAAGAGACCCAGTACTTC. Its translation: CAGSGGAQETQYF.

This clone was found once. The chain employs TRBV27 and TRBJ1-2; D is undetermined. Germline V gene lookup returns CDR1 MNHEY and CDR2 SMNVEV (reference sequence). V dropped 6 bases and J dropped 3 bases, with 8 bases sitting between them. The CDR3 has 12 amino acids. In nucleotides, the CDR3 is TGTGCCAGCAGGAGGGAGGACTATGGCTACACCTTC. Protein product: CASRREDYGYTF.

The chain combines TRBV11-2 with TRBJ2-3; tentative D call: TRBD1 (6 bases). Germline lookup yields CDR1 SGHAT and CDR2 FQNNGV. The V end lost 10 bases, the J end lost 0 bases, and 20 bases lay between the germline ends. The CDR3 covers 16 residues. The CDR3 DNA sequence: TGTGCCACGGGAAGAACTCGACAGGAAAGCACAGATACGCAGTATTTT. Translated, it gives CATGRTRQESTDTQYF.

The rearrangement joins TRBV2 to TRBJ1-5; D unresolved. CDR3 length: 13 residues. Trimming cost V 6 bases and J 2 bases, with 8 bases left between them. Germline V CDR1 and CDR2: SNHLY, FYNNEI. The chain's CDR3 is CASRGQGNQPQHF. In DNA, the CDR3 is TGTGCCAGCAGGGGCCAAGGCAATCAGCCCCAGCATTTT.

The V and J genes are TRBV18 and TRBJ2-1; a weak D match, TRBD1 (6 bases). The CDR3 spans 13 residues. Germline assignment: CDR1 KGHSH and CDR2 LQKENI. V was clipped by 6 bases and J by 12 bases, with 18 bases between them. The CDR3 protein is CASSLQGQSGQFF. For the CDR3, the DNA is TGTGCCAGCTCTCTACAAGGACAGTCTGGGCAGTTCTTC. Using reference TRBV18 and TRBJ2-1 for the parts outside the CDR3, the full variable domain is NAGVMQNPRHLVRRRGQEARLRCSPMKGHSHVYWYRQLPEEGLKFMVYLQKENIIDESGMPKERFSAEFPKEGPSILRIQQVVRGDSAAYFCASSLQGQSGQFFGPGTRLTVL.

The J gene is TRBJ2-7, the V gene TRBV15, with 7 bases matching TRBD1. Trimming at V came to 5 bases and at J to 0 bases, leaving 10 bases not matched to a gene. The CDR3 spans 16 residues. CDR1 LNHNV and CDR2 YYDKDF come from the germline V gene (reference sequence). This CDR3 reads CATSVHRGFSSYEQYF. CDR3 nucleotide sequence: TGTGCCACCAGCGTACACAGGGGATTTAGCTCCTACGAGCAGTACTTC.

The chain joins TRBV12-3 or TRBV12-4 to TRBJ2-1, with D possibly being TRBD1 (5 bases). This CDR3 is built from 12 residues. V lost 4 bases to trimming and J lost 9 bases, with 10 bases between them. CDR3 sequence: CASSSRVGEQFF. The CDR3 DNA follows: TGTGCCAGCAGTTCCAGGGTGGGTGAGCAGTTCTTC.